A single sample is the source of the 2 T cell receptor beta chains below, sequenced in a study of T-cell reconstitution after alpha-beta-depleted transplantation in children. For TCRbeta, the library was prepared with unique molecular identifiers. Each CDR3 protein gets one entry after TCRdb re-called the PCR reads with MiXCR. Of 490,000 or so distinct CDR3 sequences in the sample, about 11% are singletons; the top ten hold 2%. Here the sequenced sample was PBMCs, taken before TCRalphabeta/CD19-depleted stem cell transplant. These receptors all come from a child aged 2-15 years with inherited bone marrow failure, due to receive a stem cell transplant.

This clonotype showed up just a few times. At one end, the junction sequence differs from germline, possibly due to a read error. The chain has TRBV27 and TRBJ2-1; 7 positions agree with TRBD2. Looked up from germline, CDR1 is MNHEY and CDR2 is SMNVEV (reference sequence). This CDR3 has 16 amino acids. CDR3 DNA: TGTGCCAGCAGAAACGCGATGACTAGCTCCCACAATGAGCAGTTCTTC. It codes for CASRNAMTSSHNEQFF.

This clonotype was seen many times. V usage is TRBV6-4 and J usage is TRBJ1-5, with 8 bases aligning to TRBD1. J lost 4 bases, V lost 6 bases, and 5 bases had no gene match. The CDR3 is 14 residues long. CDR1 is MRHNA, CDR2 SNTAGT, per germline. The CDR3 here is CASRGTGGNQPQHF. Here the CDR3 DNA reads TGTGCCAGCAGGGGTACAGGGGGGAATCAGCCCCAGCATTTT.